Described below is a single TCR beta chain sequence and its context. What antigen it recognizes has not been identified. Within one base of it there is no much larger clone, and no base qualities were kept. Ficoll-Paque density gradient centrifugation was the method used to isolate PBMCs. This specimen belongs to a study of T-cell memory formation after mild COVID-19 (dated by TCRdb to the early 2020s). A note on the overall study: TCR sequence clusters from the two donors were largely donor specific. The cohort comprised two young, previously healthy adult volunteers, one female and one male. In a couple of donors, T-cell clones that expanded and contracted after mild COVID-19 were tracked by sequencing TCRalpha and TCRbeta repertoires over time. Here is what the overall study found, with its caveats: The second-wave clones that peaked on day 37 were not confirmed to be SARS-CoV-2 specific. Only a couple of mild cases were covered in the study, and larger cohorts including severe cases with pre-infection samples were considered necessary. Clones that contracted from day 15 to 85 showed balanced CD4/CD8 phenotypes, whereas a second wave of clones that expanded from day 15 to 37 leaned towards CD4+. The detection of some responding clones in pre-infection memory suggests that pre-existing cross-reactive memory T cells joined the SARS-CoV-2 response. Contracting CD4+ clones turned up mainly in the CM and EM memory subsets, whereas EMRA was where CD8+ clones were enriched.

Data came from an Illumina NovaSeq 6000. Using 5'RACE with constant-segment primers, TCRalpha and TCRbeta cDNA libraries were constructed, with sample barcodes and unique molecular identifiers added in the process. RNA was extracted from every sample with Trizol reagent. Libraries were amplified in two PCR steps, with a second sample barcode and Illumina TruSeq adapters added in the second step. Sequencing of libraries was performed on an Illumina NovaSeq with 2 x 150 bp paired-end reads. The authors' analysis ran thus. Demultiplexing of reads and collapsing into UMI-guided consensus sequences were performed with migec v1.2.7. With mixcr v2.1.11, UMI consensuses were aligned to TRA and TRB V and J templates and assembled into clonotypes. A clonotype was counted as expanded or contracted only when both edgeR and NoisET called the clonotype significant, with the noise models trained on biological replicates. For edgeR calls, the cutoffs were a false discovery rate-adjusted p below 0.01 and a log2 fold-change threshold of 1. As an exploratory analysis of dynamics, max-normalized trajectories of the 1000 most abundant clonotypes were examined with PCA combined with hierarchical clustering. Separately sequenced CD4+ and CD8+ repertoires were used to assign the CD4 or CD8 phenotype of responding clones. The public sequencing data were trimmed at Q25 with fastp and processed into clonotypes with MiXCR by TCRdb, which kept only in-frame beta chains. Each entry merges the rows of one CDR3 protein and shows their most common DNA and genes. In this record, the V and J calls reflect TCRdb's handling and not the investigators' own analysis. The sample data list fewer than 650,000 distinct CDR3 sequences, and around 16% of these were observed just once. 8.1% of the sample is taken by the ten largest.

The clonotype originates from an adult woman who had mild COVID-19 (a few samples of this study predate the infection). The sample titles of this study are shuffled in the database, so cell type and time point are left out; the donor was told from shared clones. The sequenced sample consisted of PBMCs or a T cell subset sorted from them (not recorded which).

The nucleotide sequence is TGCAGTGCTAGAGCCAGAGGACTAGCGCTCTACAATGAGCAGTTCTTC. It is translated as CSARARGLALYNEQFF. Rearrangement joined TRBV20-1 to TRBJ2-1; 9 middle bases align to TRBD2. From a lookup of the germline V gene (reference sequence), CDR1 and CDR2 are DFQATT and SNEGSKA. Germline trimming amounts to 1 base on V and 3 bases on J, with 7 as the count of junction bases outside the gene matches. The CDR3 numbers 16 residues from cysteine through phenylalanine. The read is trimmed to its CDR3 DNA, 48 bases read in frame from base 1.